This TCR beta chain emerged from a study of cytomegalovirus exposure and HLA in healthy donors. The PCR employed 60 Vbeta primers together with 13 Jbeta primers. Sequencing was performed with immunoSEQ multiplex PCR; in TCRdb, only in-frame clones are kept and a portion is missing. The sample lists over 150,000 clones; around 82% were seen once. The V and J ends lost 5 bases and 4 bases, in that order; junction bases with no gene match: 7. The CDR3 spans 15 residues. CDR1 and CDR2 (germline): SGHTA, FQGTGA. The chain joins TRBV7-3 to TRBJ2-1; 8 bases line up with TRBD2. The origin of this receptor is a woman between 40 and 50 years old in good health and CMV-seropositive. Sequenced: PBMCs. The CDR3 region is CASSQERGTYNEQFF. CDR3 in DNA: TGTGCCAGCAGCCAGGAGCGGGGGACATACAATGAGCAGTTCTTC.